One T cell receptor (beta chain) is described in this entry. This record comes from a study of cytotoxic CD8 clonotypes in ibrutinib-treated CLL. TCRdb's copy holds only in-frame clones and misses some; the assay was immunoSEQ multiplex PCR. Among 110,000 to 150,000 clones listed, approximately 80% were seen once. The material sequenced was PBMCs, taken after 24 months of ibrutinib treatment. The sequence was obtained from a human donor with chronic lymphocytic leukemia.

CDR3 DNA sequence: TGTGCCACGGAGGGGGGGGCTGATGGCTACACCTTC. Protein: CATEGGADGYTF. The genes are TRBV10-3 and TRBJ1-2, with TRBD1 as a possible D gene (6 bases). Trimming pared 10 bases from V and 6 bases from J, leaving 15 bases between. CDR1 is ENHRY, CDR2 SYGVKD, per germline. There are 12 residues in the CDR3.